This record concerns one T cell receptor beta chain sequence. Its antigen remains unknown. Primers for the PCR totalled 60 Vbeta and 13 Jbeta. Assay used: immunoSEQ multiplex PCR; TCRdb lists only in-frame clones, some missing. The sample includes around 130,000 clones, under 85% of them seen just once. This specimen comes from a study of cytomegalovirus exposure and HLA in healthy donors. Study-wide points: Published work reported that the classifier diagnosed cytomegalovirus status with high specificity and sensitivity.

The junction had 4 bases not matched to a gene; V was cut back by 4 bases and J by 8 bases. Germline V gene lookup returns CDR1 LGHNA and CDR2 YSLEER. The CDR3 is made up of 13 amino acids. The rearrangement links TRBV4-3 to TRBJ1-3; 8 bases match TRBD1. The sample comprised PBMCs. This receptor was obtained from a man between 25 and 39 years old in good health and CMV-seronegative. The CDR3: CASSPGQGYTIYF. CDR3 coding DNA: TGCGCCAGCAGCCCCGGACAGGGATACACCATATATTTT.